These 5 T cell receptor beta chains came from one sample sequenced in a study of blood T cell repertoires in COVID-19. Profiled with immunoSEQ multiplex PCR; TCRdb holds only in-frame clones, not every one. Of 250,000 to 350,000 clones listed, around 89% are singletons. Sequencing was performed on peripheral blood. The receptors stem from a woman aged 60-75 years with acute or convalescent COVID-19.

This sequence joins TRBV7-8 and TRBJ1-5; D gene uncertain. The CDR3 is 17 residues long. The ends were cut back, 4 bases at V and 0 bases at J, with 16 bases in the middle. Germline loops: CDR1 SGHVS, CDR2 FQNEAQ. In DNA, the CDR3 is TGTGCCAGCAGCTCCTCCGCCAGGTTCAATAGCAATCAGCCCCAGCATTTT. Translating gives CASSSSARFNSNQPQHF.

This sequence joins TRBV27 and TRBJ2-7; 11 bases align to TRBD2. V lost 4 bases to trimming and J lost 3 bases; unmatched junction nucleotides: 5. There are 15 residues in the CDR3. Germline V CDR1 and CDR2: MNHEY, SMNVEV (reference sequence). CDR3 sequence (DNA): TGTGCCAGCAGTTCCCCGGGGACTAGCGGCTACGAGCAGTACTTC. Translated: CASSSPGTSGYEQYF.

The CDR3 nucleotides are TGTGCCAGCAGCTCGAATACAGGGTCCAATGAGCAGTTCTTC. This sequence encodes CASSSNTGSNEQFF. The chain employs TRBV7-6 and TRBJ2-1; weak D call: TRBD1 (6 bases). The CDR3 spans 14 residues. Germline CDR1 SGHVS, CDR2 FNYEAQ. V was cut by 4 bases and J by 6 bases, with 13 bases left in between.

The chain uses TRBV4-1 and TRBJ1-2, with 10 bases matching TRBD1. This CDR3 is 15 amino acids long. Germline CDR1 reads MGHRA; CDR2 reads YSYEKL. Unmatched junction bases numbered 4, after V lost 3 bases and J lost 3 bases. CDR3 sequence reads: CASSQTGGSDYGYTF. CDR3 nucleotide sequence: TGCGCCAGCAGCCAGACAGGGGGCAGCGACTATGGCTACACCTTC.

The chain is built from TRBV28 and TRBJ2-7, with 8 bases identical to TRBD1. The J segment lost 9 bases and the V segment lost 3 bases, leaving 4 bases of the junction unmatched. The CDR3 has 12 amino acids. From germline, CDR1 is MDHEN and CDR2 SYDVKM. This CDR3 is CASSFDRGRQYF. The CDR3 DNA sequence: TGTGCCAGCAGTTTTGACAGGGGACGGCAGTACTTC.